This TCR beta chain was obtained from a study of response to subunit inactivated influenza vaccine. On this clonotype itself: Its antigen is currently unknown.

The CDR3 extends over 15 amino acids. Germline CDR1 is MGHRA and CDR2 is YSYEKL. The V end was cut by 1 base, the J end by 1 base, with 7 bases between. TCRdb recomputed calls from the RT-PCR reads with MiXCR, one row per CDR3 protein. The data show 800,000 or so distinct CDR3 sequences, 21% seen once. Study-wide findings and caveats: Few additional T cells are recruited per seasonal influenza vaccination, authors suggested.

Sequencing was performed on PBMCs from blood, taken 5 days after vaccination. This rearrangement joins TRBV4-1 to TRBJ2-2; D remains ambiguous. The clonotype originates from a man aged 45 to 65 who received an inactivated influenza vaccine. CDR3 in amino acids: CASSQGHRNTGELFF. CDR3 bases: TGCGCCAGCAGCCAAGGACACAGGAACACCGGGGAGCTGTTTTTT.